Below are 4 T cell receptor beta chains sequenced from a single sample in a study of cytomegalovirus exposure and HLA in healthy donors. This PCR relied on a set of 60 Vbeta primers and 13 Jbeta primers. Generated by immunoSEQ multiplex PCR, the TCRdb table keeps only in-frame clones and is missing some. The table has around 120,000 clones, approximately 72% seen once. What was sequenced was PBMCs. The source is a human donor in good health.

The chain combines TRBV29-1 with TRBJ2-7, with 8 bases aligning to TRBD1. Germline CDR1 SQVTM, CDR2 ANQGSEA. CDR3 size: 14 residues. Trimming cost V 6 bases and J 5 bases; bases outside gene matches: 12. CDR3 protein: CSVSGQGRKHEQYF. CDR3 sequence (DNA): TGCAGCGTCAGTGGACAGGGTCGAAAGCACGAGCAGTACTTC.

V usage is TRBV2 and J usage is TRBJ1-5; 8 bases match TRBD1. V lost 3 bases, J lost 0 bases, and 10 bases stayed unmatched. CDR1 and CDR2 from the germline V gene are SNHLY and FYNNEI. The CDR3 totals 18 residues. CDR3 coding DNA: TGTGCCAGCAGTGAGAGGACAGGGACAGAACATAGCAATCAGCCCCAGCATTTT. This encodes CASSERTGTEHSNQPQHF.

The chain carries TRBV10-3 and TRBJ2-1, with 7 bases lining up with TRBD2. This CDR3 spans 15 amino acids. Germline CDR1 is ENHRY and CDR2 is SYGVKD. V lost 5 bases, J lost 5 bases, and 9 bases stayed unmatched. CDR3 region: CAISNLAANDNEQFF. CDR3 nucleotide sequence: TGTGCCATCAGTAACCTAGCGGCAAATGACAATGAGCAGTTCTTC.

The chain employs TRBV19 and TRBJ2-3, with 9 bases lining up with TRBD1. The V and J ends lost 5 bases and 2 bases, in that order; junction bases with no gene match: 5. This CDR3 has 15 residues. CDR1 is LNHDA and CDR2 is SQIVND in the germline V gene (reference sequence). The CDR3 DNA is TGTGCCAGTAGTTCGGACAGGGGATACACAGATACGCAGTATTTT. This gives the protein CASSSDRGYTDTQYF.